The 4 T cell receptor beta chains listed next were all sequenced from one sample in a study of breast tumors, draining lymph nodes, adjacent tissues listed by TCRdb under 2016. Lymph node samples came from the axillary draining lymph nodes of breast cancer patients. Libraries were prepared through multiplex PCR. Data came from an Illumina HiSeq 2000. In TCRdb, the public reads were trimmed at Q25 with fastp and aligned with MiXCR, with productive beta chains retained. One record per CDR3 amino acid sequence lists the most common genes and DNA. The sample profile shows approximately 210,000 distinct CDR3 sequences; about 30% of them were found once. 1.4% of the sample rests with the top ten. The sequencing sample was made of axillary lymph node tissue. These TCRs come from a female donor with breast cancer. Some clones in this sample may be carry-over from other donors' samples.

The chain employs TRBV7-8 and TRBJ2-1; TRBD2 matches 8 bases. This CDR3 spans 16 amino acids. With V trimmed by 7 bases and J by 9 bases, 17 bases remained unmatched. Germline values: CDR1 SGHVS, CDR2 FQNEAQ. The CDR3 coding sequence is TGTGCCAGCACCCCTCTGAGTACGGGAGGGCTCGGTGAGCAGTTCTTC. It yields the protein CASTPLSTGGLGEQFF.

This clonotype came up many times. The chain has TRBV20-1 and TRBJ1-2; a weak D match, TRBD1 (6 bases). The CDR3 extends over 13 amino acids. Germline values: CDR1 DFQATT, CDR2 SNEGSKA (reference sequence). V was trimmed by 0 bases and J by 8 bases, leaving 13 bases between them. CDR3 in DNA: TGCAGTGCTAGAGACCCGGGGGCAAGGGGCTACACCTTC. Its translation: CSARDPGARGYTF.

This clonotype was counted at least ten times. J is TRBJ2-1 and V is TRBV20-1; 7 positions match TRBD1. The CDR3 contains 15 residues. V gave up 7 bases and J gave up 9 bases; unmatched junction bases: 18. From germline, CDR1 is DFQATT and CDR2 SNEGSKA (reference sequence). The CDR3 here is CSGSLGNRGGAEQFF. CDR3 nucleotide sequence: TGCAGTGGTTCGCTAGGGAACAGGGGCGGCGCTGAGCAGTTCTTC.

As to this clonotype: This may arise from a read error, as a much more abundant clone is one base away. The chain employs TRBV30 and TRBJ1-3; unclear D gene. The germline V gene has CDR1 GTSNPN and CDR2 SVGIG (reference sequence). This CDR3 contains 16 residues. DNA of the CDR3: TGTACCTGGAGTGAAGGCCATTTGACATCCGGAAACACCATATATTTT. Its protein product is CTWSEGHLTSGNTIYF.